This T cell receptor (beta chain) derives from a study of blood T cell repertoires in COVID-19. Across the study: Both acute and convalescent COVID-19 samples were obtained from the United States, Italy and Spain. The cDNA or gDNA used as material had been derived from T cells, B-cell-depleted T cells, or PBMCs.

Original data processing: Reference gene primer amplification gave nucleated cell count estimates. Only in-frame clones appear in the TCRdb table, and some are missing; sequencing was by immunoSEQ multiplex PCR. For V, J and clone size, that table is used; D and trimming come from the DNA. The repertoire holds almost 250,000 clones, with more than 75% as singletons. This CDR3 contains 17 residues. V lost 4 bases, J lost 2 bases, and 11 bases stayed unmatched. Looked up from germline, CDR1 is LGHDT and CDR2 is YNNKEL (reference sequence). The material sequenced was peripheral blood. V gene TRBV3-1 (or the pseudogene TRBV3-2) combines with J gene TRBJ2-5; 9 bases agree with TRBD2. The clonotype comes from a woman aged 55-69 years who had recovered from COVID-19. The CDR3 nucleotides read TGTGCCAGCAGCCCTGTCGCGGGGGGGCCTAGGCAAGAGACCCAGTACTTC. Its protein product is CASSPVAGGPRQETQYF.